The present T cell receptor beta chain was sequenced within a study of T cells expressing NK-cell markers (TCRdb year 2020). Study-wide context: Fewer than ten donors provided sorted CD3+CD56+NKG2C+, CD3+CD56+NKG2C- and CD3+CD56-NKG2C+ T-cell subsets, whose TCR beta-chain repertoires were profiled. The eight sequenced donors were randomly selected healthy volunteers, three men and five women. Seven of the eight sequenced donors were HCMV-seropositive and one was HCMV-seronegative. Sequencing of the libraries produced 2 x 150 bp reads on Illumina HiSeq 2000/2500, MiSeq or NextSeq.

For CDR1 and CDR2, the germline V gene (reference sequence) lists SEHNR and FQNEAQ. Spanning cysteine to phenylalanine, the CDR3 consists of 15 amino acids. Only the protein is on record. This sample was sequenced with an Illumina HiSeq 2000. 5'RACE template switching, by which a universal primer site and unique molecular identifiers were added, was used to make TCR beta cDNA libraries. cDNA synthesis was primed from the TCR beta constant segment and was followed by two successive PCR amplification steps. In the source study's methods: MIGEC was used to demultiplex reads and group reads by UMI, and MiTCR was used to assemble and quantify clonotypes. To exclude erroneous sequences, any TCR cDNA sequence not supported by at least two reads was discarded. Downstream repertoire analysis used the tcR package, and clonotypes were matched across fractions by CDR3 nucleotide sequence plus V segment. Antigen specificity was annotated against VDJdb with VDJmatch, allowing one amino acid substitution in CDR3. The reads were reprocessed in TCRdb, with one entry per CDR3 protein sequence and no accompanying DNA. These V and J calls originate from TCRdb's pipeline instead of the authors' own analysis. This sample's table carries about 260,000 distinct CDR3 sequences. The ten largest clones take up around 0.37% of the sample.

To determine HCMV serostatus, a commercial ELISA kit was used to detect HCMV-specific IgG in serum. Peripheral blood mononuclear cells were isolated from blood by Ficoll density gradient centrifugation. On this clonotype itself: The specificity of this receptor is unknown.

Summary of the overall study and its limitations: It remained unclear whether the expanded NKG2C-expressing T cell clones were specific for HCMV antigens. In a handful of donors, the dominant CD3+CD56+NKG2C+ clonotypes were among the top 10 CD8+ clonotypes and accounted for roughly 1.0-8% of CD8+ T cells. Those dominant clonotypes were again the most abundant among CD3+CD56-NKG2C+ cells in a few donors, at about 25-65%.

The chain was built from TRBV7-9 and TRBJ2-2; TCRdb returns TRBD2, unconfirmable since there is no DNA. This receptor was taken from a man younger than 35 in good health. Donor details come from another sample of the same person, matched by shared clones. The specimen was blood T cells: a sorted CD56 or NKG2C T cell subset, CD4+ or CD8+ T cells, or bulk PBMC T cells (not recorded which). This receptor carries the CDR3 CASSWALAGAGELFF.